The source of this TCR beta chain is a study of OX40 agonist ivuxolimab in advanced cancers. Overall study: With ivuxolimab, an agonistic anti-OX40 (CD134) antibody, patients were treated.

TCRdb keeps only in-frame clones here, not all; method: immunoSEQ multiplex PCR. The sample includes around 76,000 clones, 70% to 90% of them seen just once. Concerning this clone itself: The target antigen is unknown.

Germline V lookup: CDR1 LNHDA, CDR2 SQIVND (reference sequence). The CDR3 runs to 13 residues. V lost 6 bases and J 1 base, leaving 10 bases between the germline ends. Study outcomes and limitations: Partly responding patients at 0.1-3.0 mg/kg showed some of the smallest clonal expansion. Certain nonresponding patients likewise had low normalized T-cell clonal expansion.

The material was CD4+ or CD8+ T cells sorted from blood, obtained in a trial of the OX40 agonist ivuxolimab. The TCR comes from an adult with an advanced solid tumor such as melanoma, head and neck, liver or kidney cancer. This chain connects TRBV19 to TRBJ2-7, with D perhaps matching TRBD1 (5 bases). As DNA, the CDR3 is TGTGCCAGTAGCCTCAGACAGTCCTACGAGCAGTACTTC. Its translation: CASSLRQSYEQYF.